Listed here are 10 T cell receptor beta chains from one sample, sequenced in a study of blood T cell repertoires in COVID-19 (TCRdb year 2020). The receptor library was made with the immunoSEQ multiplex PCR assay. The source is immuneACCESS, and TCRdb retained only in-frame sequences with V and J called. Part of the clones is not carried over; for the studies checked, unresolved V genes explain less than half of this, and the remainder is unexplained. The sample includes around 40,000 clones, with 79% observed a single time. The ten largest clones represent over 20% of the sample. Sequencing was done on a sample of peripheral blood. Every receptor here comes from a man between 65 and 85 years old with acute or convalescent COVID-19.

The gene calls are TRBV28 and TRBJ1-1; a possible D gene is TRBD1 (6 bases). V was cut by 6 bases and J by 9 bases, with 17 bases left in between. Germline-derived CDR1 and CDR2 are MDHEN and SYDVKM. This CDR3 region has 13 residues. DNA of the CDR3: TGTGCCAGCAGCCTCGTGGGGGGGCAGCAAGCTTTCTTT. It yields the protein CASSLVGGQQAFF.

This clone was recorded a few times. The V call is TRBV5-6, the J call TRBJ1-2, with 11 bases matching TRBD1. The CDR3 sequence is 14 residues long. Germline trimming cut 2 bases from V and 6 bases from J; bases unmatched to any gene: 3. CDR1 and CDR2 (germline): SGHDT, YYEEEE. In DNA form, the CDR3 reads TGTGCCAGCAGCTTCGGACAGGGGGCGAATGGCTACACCTTC. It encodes CASSFGQGANGYTF.

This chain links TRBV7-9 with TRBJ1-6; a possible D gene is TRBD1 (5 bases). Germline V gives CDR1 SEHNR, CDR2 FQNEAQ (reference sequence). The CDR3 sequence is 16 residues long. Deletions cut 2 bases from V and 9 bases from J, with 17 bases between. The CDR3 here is CASSLSKGLLGSPLHF. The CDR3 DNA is TGTGCCAGCAGCTTATCAAAGGGGCTGCTTGGTTCACCCCTCCACTTT.

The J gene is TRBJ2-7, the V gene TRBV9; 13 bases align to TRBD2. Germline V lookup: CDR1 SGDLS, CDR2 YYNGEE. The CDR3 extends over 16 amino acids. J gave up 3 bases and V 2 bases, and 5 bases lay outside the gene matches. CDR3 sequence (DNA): TGTGCCAGCAGCGTGGGGACTAGCGGGAAACTCTACGAGCAGTACTTC. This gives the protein CASSVGTSGKLYEQYF.

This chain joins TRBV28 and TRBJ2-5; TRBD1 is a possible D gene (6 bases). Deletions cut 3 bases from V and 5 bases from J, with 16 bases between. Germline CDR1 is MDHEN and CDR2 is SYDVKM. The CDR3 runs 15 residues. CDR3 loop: CASSLTHRVGETQYF. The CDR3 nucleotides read TGTGCCAGCAGTTTGACGCACAGGGTAGGGGAGACCCAGTACTTC.

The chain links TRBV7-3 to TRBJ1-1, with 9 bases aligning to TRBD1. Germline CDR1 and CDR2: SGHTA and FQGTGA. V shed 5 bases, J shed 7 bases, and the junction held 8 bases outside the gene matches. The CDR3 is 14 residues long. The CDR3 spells CASSLRTGEDEAFF. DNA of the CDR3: TGTGCCAGCAGCCTTCGGACAGGGGAGGATGAAGCTTTCTTT.

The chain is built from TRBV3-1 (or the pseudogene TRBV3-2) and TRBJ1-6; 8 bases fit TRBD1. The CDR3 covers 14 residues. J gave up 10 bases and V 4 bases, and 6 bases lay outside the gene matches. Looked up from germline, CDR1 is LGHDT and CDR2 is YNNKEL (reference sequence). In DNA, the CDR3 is TGTGCCAGCAGCCCGACAGGGGAAAGGTCACCCCTCCACTTT. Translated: CASSPTGERSPLHF.

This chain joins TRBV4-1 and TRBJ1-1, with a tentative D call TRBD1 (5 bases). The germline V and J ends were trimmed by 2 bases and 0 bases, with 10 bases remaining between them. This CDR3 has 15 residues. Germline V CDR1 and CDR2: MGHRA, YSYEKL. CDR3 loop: CASSQQGAMNTEAFF. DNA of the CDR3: TGCGCCAGCAGCCAACAGGGCGCCATGAACACTGAAGCTTTCTTT.

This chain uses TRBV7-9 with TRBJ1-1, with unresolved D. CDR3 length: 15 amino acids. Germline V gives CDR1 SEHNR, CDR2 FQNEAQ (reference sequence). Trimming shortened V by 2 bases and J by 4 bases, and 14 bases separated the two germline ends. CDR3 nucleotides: TGTGCCAGCAGCTTACGAGGCGGGTCAGGCACTGAAGCTTTCTTT. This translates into CASSLRGGSGTEAFF.

This CDR3 is CASSTSPGAGSSYEQYF. The CDR3 DNA follows: TGTGCCAGCAGTACCTCTCCCGGGGCCGGGAGCTCCTACGAGCAGTACTTC. The chain combines TRBV6-2 or TRBV6-3 with TRBJ2-7; possibly TRBD2 for D (6 bases). This CDR3 is built from 17 residues. CDR1 is MNHEY and CDR2 is SVGEGT in the germline V gene. V lost 5 bases and J 0 bases, leaving 20 bases between the germline ends.